The T cell receptor (beta chain) described here comes from a study of cytomegalovirus exposure and HLA in healthy donors. Overall study findings and caveats: A link between a missense DCLRE1C variant and TCR beta V- and J-gene trimming emerged from a later analysis. Follow-up analysis seemed to connect common viral pathogens with several of the most significant clusters identified.

PCR was performed using 60 Vbeta and 13 Jbeta primers. The protocol was immunoSEQ multiplex PCR, while the TCRdb copy is restricted to in-frame clones and leaves out a portion. The sample consists of some 110,000 clones, 60% to 80% of them appearing once. Of note for this clone: Its antigen is not identified.

Germline values: CDR1 SGHDN, CDR2 FVKESK. The CDR3 spans 15 residues. V was shortened by 1 base and J by 2 bases, with 11 bases between the two germline ends. The sample consisted of PBMCs. This chain uses TRBV14 with TRBJ1-2; the D gene is possibly TRBD1 (5 bases). This receptor was taken from a man aged 50-60 years in good health and CMV-seropositive. The CDR3 DNA follows: TGTGCCAGCAGCCAAGTCGGCAGGGCAAACTATGGCTACACCTTC. The encoded protein is CASSQVGRANYGYTF.